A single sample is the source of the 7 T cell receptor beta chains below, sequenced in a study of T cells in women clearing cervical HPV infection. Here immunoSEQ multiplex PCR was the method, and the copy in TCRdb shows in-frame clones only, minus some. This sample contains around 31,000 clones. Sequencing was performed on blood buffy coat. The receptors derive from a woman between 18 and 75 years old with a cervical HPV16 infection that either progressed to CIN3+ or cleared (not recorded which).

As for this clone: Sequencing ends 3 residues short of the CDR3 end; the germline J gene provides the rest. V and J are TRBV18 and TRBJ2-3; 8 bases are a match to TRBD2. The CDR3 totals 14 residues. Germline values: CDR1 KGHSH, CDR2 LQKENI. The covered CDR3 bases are TGTGCCAGCTCACTCGGACTAGCACGAGAGACG. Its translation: CASSLGLARET. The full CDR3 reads CASSLGLARETQYF.

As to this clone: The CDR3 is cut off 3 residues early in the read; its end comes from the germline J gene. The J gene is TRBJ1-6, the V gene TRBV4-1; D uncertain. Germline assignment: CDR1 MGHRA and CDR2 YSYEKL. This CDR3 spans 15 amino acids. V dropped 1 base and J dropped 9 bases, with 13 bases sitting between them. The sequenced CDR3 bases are TGCGCCAGCAGCCAAGTAGCGGGTATGGGTTCACCC. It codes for CASSQVAGMGSP. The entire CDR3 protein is CASSQVAGMGSPLHF.

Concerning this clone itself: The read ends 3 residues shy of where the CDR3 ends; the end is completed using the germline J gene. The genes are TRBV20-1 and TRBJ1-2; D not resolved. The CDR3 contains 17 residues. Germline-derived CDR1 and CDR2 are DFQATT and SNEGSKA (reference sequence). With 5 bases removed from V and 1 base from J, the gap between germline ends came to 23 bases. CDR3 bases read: TGCAGTGCTGACGAGAAGCTCGCGGCAGAATTTAACTATGGC. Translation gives CSADEKLAAEFNYG. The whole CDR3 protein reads CSADEKLAAEFNYGYTF.

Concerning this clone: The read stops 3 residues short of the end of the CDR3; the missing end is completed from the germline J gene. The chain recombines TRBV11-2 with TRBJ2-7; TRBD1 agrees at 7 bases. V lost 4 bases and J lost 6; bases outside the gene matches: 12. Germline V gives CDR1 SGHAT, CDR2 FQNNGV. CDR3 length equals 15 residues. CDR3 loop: CASSSGPTGQGEQYF. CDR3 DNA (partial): TGTGCCAGCAGCTCAGGCCCGACAGGGCAGGGCGAG.

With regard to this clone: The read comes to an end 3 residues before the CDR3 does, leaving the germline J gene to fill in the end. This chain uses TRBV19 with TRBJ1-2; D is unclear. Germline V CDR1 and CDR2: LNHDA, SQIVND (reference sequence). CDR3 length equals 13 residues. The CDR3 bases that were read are TGTGCCAGTAGTATCGGGGAGGTGGGCGAC. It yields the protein CASSIGEVGD. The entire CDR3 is CASSIGEVGDYTF. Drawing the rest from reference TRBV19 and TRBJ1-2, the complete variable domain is DGGITQSPKYLFRKEGQNVTLSCEQNLNHDAMYWYRQDPGQGLRLIYYSQIVNDFQKGDIAEGYSVSREKKESFPLTVTSAQKNPTAFYLCASSIGEVGDYTFGSGTRLTVV.

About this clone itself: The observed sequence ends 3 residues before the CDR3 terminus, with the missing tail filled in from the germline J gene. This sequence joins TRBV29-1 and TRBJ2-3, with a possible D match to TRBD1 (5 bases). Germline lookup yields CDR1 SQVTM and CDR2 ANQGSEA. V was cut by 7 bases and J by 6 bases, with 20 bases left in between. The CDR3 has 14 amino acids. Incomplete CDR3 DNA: TGCAGCGCCTCCCGCCTTAGGACAAACGATACG. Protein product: CSASRLRTNDT. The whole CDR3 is CSASRLRTNDTQYF.

The sequenced CDR3 bases are TGTGCCAGCAGTGGAGCGGGGGATGAG. Protein sequence: CASSGAGDE. The full CDR3 sequence reads CASSGAGDEQFF. J is TRBJ2-1 and V is TRBV6-2 or TRBV6-3; 8 nucleotides match TRBD2. The read ends 3 residues before the CDR3 terminus; that terminus is restored from the germline J gene. Trimming cost V 5 bases and J 8 bases; bases outside gene matches: 2. The CDR3 runs 12 residues. Germline loops: CDR1 MNHEY, CDR2 SVGEGT.